Detailed here is one TCR beta chain. TCRdb's table, derived via immunoSEQ multiplex PCR, lists solely in-frame clones and lacks some. Altogether thousands of clones are present, 71% being singletons, with the ten largest covering approximately 5%. These data originate in a study of chemoradiotherapy in HPV16-positive cancers. The CDR3 spans 13 residues. V gave up 8 bases and J gave up 1 base; unmatched junction bases: 5. From germline, CDR1 is MNHEY and CDR2 SMNVEV (reference sequence). The sample was tumor tissue, taken from a patient who underwent chemoradiotherapy. This TCR derives from a human donor with HPV-associated anogenital cancer. The chain combines TRBV27 with TRBJ2-7, with 7 bases matching TRBD1. CDR3 bases: TGTGCCAGCCGTCGACAGGGATCCTACGAGCAGTACTTC. It encodes CASRRQGSYEQYF.